This TCR beta chain appears in the sequencing data of a study of T cells after yellow fever vaccination (dated by TCRdb to about 2019). For the wider study: The SMART-Seq v4 Ultra Low Input RNA kit was used to prepare libraries from fractions with low cell numbers. The cohort comprised two healthy male donors, one aged 18 to 30 and one aged 30 to 40 years. To follow T-cell clones before and after both primary and booster YFV17D yellow fever vaccination, bulk TCR alpha and beta repertoires underwent longitudinal sequencing. Blood samples were taken at several timepoints before and after primary and secondary immunization, and bulk PBMC replicates and cell subsets were isolated. The full study reports these points: Because abundant contaminating clonotypes from the bulk population could be contained in FACS-sorted repertoires, computational filtering was required. After the booster, most clones that had expanded after primary vaccination were detected again (almost 97% of CD4 and around 88% of CD8), suggesting broad maintenance of memory. The secondary T-cell response was found to be weaker but faster than the primary response, with a peak reached on day 5 rather than on day 15. Because the study included only a couple of donors, the extent to which the findings can be generalized is limited. A small share of clonotypes occurred in both CD4 and CD8 compartments, likely arising from convergent recombination.

Via the germline V gene (reference sequence), CDR1 is LNHDA and CDR2 SQIVND. CDR3 length: 12 amino acids, cysteine to phenylalanine. Just the 36-base CDR3 DNA is kept, in frame starting at base 1. Relative to germline, V is 4 bases shorter and J is 12 bases shorter, with 16 bases between their ends. What this sample's treatment or condition label stands for: live attenuated yellow fever vaccine strain. At each blood-draw timepoint, two biological replicates of bulk PBMCs were collected. PBMCs were isolated from peripheral blood using a standard Ficoll-Paque protocol. TriZol was used to extract RNA from bulk PBMCs, CD4 and CD8 fractions, and dextramer-positive and dextramer-negative fractions. This clonotype was observed once. Its antigen is not yet known. This may be a read error, as it is one base from a much larger clone. TCR cDNA was made using 5'RACE template switching, a step that added a universal primer site and unique molecular identifiers. cDNA synthesis was primed from both the TCR alpha and TCR beta constant segments. Library amplification used two PCR steps, and the second PCR step added sample barcodes and sequencing adapters. Sequencing of the libraries was done on either Illumina HiSeq 2500 (2x100 bp) or NovaSeq (2x150 bp). On the study's bioinformatics: MIGEC was used to demultiplex reads and collapse the reads into UMI consensus sequences, and MiXCR was used for V(D)J alignment. Vaccine-responding clonotypes were identified with edgeR using replicate PBMC samples, with FDR below 0.01 and a log2 fold change above 5 up to day 15 being required. Each bulk clonotype was labeled CD4 or CD8 based on which sequenced repertoire, CD4 or CD8, contained the clonotype at higher abundance. The public reads were reanalyzed by TCRdb: fastp trimming at Q25, MiXCR alignment, in-frame beta chains only. Every distinct CDR3 protein forms one entry, paired with its most common genes and DNA. TCRdb's processing, not the authors' own work, is the source of the V and J calls. A total of 300,000 or so distinct CDR3 sequences appear in this sample, approximately 8% of them only once. The ten largest clones capture 17% of the sample.

The sequence links TRBV19 to TRBJ2-7; the D element could tentatively be TRBD1 or TRBD2, as 5 bases agree for each. The TCR originated in a man aged 18 to 29 who received the YFV17D yellow fever vaccine. The sample was PBMCs, taken about 49 days after the first yellow fever vaccination. The sequenced DNA: TGTGCCAGTAGTACACCACGGGGCCCCTGGTACTTC. Protein translation: CASSTPRGPWYF.